The rows below give T cell receptor beta chains drawn from one sample of a study of CD8 T cells in Susac syndrome. One entry per CDR3 protein results from TCRdb running MiXCR on the immunoSEQ multiplex PCR reads. Of 150,000 to 200,000 distinct CDR3 sequences in the sample, roughly 95% were seen once. Source material: CD4+ T cells from PBMCs. These receptor sequences come from a human donor with multiple sclerosis. CDR3s include the opening cysteine and the closing phenylalanine or tryptophan. The D gene is left open where the match is weak. Expanded clones get a size class; other rows say once, few or many, or leave the size out.

once	-	TRBV2	TRBJ1-2	CATKTGVENYGYTF	TGTGCCACCAAGACAGGAGTTGAAAACTATGGCTACACCTTC
-	TRBD2	TRBV4-1	TRBJ2-5	CASSSRRTSGSFGETQYF	TGCGCCAGCAGCTCACGAAGGACTAGCGGGAGTTTCGGAGAGACCCAGTACTTC
-	-	TRBV20-1	TRBJ2-6	CSASSGASGANVLTF	TGCAGTGCTAGTTCAGGGGCCTCTGGGGCCAACGTCCTGACTTTC
-	-	TRBV5-1	TRBJ2-7	CASSLYWGVYEQYF	TGCGCCAGCAGCTTGTATTGGGGCGTCTACGAGCAGTACTTC
-	-	TRBV10-3	TRBJ2-7	CAISESASAMPYEQYF	TGTGCCATCAGTGAGTCCGCGAGCGCGATGCCCTACGAGCAGTACTTC
-	-	TRBV10-1	TRBJ1-2	CASSVGTFYGYTF	TGCGCCAGCAGTGTCGGAACCTTCTATGGCTACACCTTC
-	TRBD2	TRBV20-1	TRBJ2-5	CSATPNSGSQETQYF	TGCAGTGCTACCCCAAATAGCGGGTCGCAAGAGACCCAGTACTTC
-	TRBD2	TRBV10-3	TRBJ2-5	CAISGLAGAQETQYF	TGTGCCATCAGTGGACTAGCGGGAGCCCAAGAGACCCAGTACTTC
-	-	TRBV20-1	TRBJ1-1	CSARDSRKGFVTTEAFF	TGCAGTGCTAGAGATTCCCGGAAGGGCTTCGTAACCACTGAAGCTTTCTTT
-	-	TRBV27	TRBJ1-1	CASSLILGPTEAFF	TGTGCCAGCAGTTTAATTCTCGGTCCCACTGAAGCTTTCTTT
-	TRBD1	TRBV25-1	TRBJ1-2	CASSSTPGQGGGYTF	TGTGCCAGCAGTTCAACTCCCGGACAGGGTGGTGGCTACACCTTC
-	TRBD1	TRBV28	TRBJ1-1	CASRRTGMNTEAFF	TGTGCCAGCAGACGGACAGGGATGAACACTGAAGCTTTCTTT
-	-	TRBV27	TRBJ1-1	CASSWGRMNTEAFF	TGTGCCAGCAGTTGGGGGAGAATGAACACTGAAGCTTTCTTT
-	TRBD1	TRBV5-1	TRBJ2-7	CASSLGQGASSYEQYF	TGCGCCAGCAGCTTGGGACAGGGGGCGAGCTCCTACGAGCAGTACTTC
-	TRBD2	TRBV28	TRBJ2-5	CASSLGWAAGEGETQYF	TGTGCCAGCAGTTTAGGGTGGGCGGCGGGGGAAGGAGAGACCCAGTACTTC
-	-	TRBV27	TRBJ2-1	CASSGFEEQFF	TGTGCCAGCAGTGGATTTGAGGAGCAGTTCTTC
-	TRBD1	TRBV29-1	TRBJ1-2	CSVDGQGDGYTF	TGCAGCGTTGATGGCCAGGGGGACGGCTACACCTTC
-	TRBD2	TRBV12-3/TRBV12-4	TRBJ2-2	CASSLRREVGELFF	TGTGCCAGCAGTTTAAGGCGGGAGGTCGGGGAGCTGTTTTTT
-	-	TRBV12-3/TRBV12-4	TRBJ2-3	CASSLSGRSTDTQYF	TGTGCCAGCAGCCTAAGCGGGCGGTCCACAGATACGCAGTATTTT
-	-	TRBV14	TRBJ2-4	CASSQLAGRGNIQYF	TGTGCCAGCAGCCAATTAGCTGGCCGTGGGAACATTCAGTACTTC
-	TRBD2	TRBV3-1	TRBJ2-5	CASSRSGTSRETQYF	TGTGCCAGCAGCCGATCCGGGACTAGTCGAGAGACCCAGTACTTC
-	-	TRBV7-7	TRBJ2-3	CASSPGGPTQYF	TGTGCCAGCAGCCCCGGGGGTCCTACGCAGTATTTT